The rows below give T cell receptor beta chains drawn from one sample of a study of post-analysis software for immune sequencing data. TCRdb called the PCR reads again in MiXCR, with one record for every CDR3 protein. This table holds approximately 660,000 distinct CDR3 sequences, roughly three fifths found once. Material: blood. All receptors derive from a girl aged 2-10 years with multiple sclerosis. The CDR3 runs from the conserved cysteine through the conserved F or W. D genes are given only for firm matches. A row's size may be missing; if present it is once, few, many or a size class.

cdr3_nt: TGCGCCAGCAGCTTGGGGCAGGCTGGGAATGGCTACACCTTC
cdr3_aa: CASSLGQAGNGYTF
v_call: TRBV5-1
clone_size: NA
d_call: NA
j_call: TRBJ1-2

cdr3_nt: TGCGCCAGCAGTCCCGCGCGGGACAGGGGAGAAAGGATCTATGGCTACACCTTC
cdr3_aa: CASSPARDRGERIYGYTF
v_call: TRBV5-6
clone_size: NA
d_call: TRBD1
j_call: TRBJ1-2

cdr3_nt: TGTGCCAGCAGTGACTATCCGACTACAAACAATGAGCAGTTCTTC
cdr3_aa: CASSDYPTTNNEQFF
v_call: TRBV6-4
clone_size: few
d_call: NA
j_call: TRBJ2-1

cdr3_nt: TGCAGCGTTGGAGGTGGGCAGGGGAGCAATCAGCCCCAGCATTTT
cdr3_aa: CSVGGGQGSNQPQHF
v_call: TRBV29-1
clone_size: few
d_call: NA
j_call: TRBJ1-5

cdr3_nt: TGTGCCAGCAGTCCCCTCTCACGATTTACCCAGCATTTT
cdr3_aa: CASSPLSRFTQHF
v_call: TRBV7-3
clone_size: NA
d_call: NA
j_call: TRBJ1-5

cdr3_nt: TGCAGTGCCCCTAGCGGGAGCAGCACAGATACGCAGTATTTT
cdr3_aa: CSAPSGSSTDTQYF
v_call: TRBV20-1
clone_size: many
d_call: TRBD2
j_call: TRBJ2-3

cdr3_nt: TGCAGTGCTGCCGGGACCAATAGGGGGGCCCACGAGCAGTACTTC
cdr3_aa: CSAAGTNRGAHEQYF
v_call: TRBV20-1
clone_size: NA
d_call: NA
j_call: TRBJ2-7

cdr3_nt: TGTGCCAGCAGTTACTCCCCGGAGGACGGCTATGGCTACACCTTC
cdr3_aa: CASSYSPEDGYGYTF
v_call: TRBV6-5
clone_size: few
d_call: NA
j_call: TRBJ1-2

cdr3_nt: TGTGCCAGCTCACTGAAACAGGGAGCTAATGAGGGCTACACCTTC
cdr3_aa: CASSLKQGANEGYTF
v_call: TRBV18
clone_size: NA
d_call: NA
j_call: TRBJ1-2

cdr3_nt: TGTGCCAGCAGCGTTCTCGGGGCGGGGGGGCACAATGAGCAGTTCTTC
cdr3_aa: CASSVLGAGGHNEQFF
v_call: TRBV9
clone_size: NA
d_call: TRBD2
j_call: TRBJ2-1